The subject of this entry is one T cell receptor (beta chain). No antigen is known for it. This sample was included in a study of PD-1 blockade in classical Hodgkin lymphoma. Turning to the study itself: Patients were infused with nivolumab 3 mg/kg every 2 weeks. Findings and limits, study-wide: Reports indicated that newly diagnosed patients had lower baseline TCR diversity than healthy donors did. Complete responders showed a baseline diversity that resembled the diversity of newly diagnosed patients. A significant rise in TCR diversity was seen by C4D1 for CD4+ cells but not for CD8+ cells.

Relapse was seen in all patients after autologous stem cell transplantation, and brentuximab vedotin exposure was variable. Trimming cost V 0 bases and J 10 bases, with 16 bases left between them. In germline, CDR1 is MNHEY, CDR2 SMNVEV (reference sequence). The CDR3 covers 15 residues. Some clones are missing from TCRdb's copy, which holds only in-frame ones; the method was immunoSEQ multiplex PCR. The repertoire holds about 59,000 clones, around 90% seen once, with approximately 9.7% in the top ten. The sample here was peripheral blood mononuclear cells (PBMCs), taken at baseline. This receptor was taken from a human donor with classical Hodgkin lymphoma. The chain joins TRBV27 to TRBJ2-1, with TRBD1 as a possible D gene (6 bases). The CDR3, as DNA: TGTGCCAGCAGTTTATCACCAGGGGCGGTTTTGGAGCAGTTCTTC. Its translation: CASSLSPGAVLEQFF.